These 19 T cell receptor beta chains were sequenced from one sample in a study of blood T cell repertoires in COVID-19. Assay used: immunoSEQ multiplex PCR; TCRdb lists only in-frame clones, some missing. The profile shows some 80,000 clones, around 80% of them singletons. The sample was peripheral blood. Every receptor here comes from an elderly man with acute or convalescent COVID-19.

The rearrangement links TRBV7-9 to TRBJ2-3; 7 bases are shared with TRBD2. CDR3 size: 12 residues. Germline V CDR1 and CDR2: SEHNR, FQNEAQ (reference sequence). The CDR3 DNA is TGTGCGGCTAGCTCGGGGGGAGATACGCAGTATTTT. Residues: CAASSGGDTQYF.

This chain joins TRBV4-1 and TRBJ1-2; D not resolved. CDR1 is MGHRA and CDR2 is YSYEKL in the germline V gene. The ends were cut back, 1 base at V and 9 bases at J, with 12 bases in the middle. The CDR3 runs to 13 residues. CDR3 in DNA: TGCGCCAGCAGCCAAGCCGACGGCAGGAGCTACACCTTC. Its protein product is CASSQADGRSYTF.

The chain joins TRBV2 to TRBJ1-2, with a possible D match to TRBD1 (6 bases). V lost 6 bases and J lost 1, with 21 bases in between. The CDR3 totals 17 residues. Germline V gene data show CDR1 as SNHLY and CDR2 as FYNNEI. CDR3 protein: CASSYSGTSVINYGYTF. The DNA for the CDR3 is TGTGCCAGCAGCTACTCCGGGACAAGCGTCATTAACTATGGCTACACCTTC.

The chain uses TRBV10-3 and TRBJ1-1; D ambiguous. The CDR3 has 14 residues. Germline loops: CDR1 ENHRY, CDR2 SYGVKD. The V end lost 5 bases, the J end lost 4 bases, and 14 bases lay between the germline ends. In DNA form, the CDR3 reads TGTGCCATCAGTAACGCAGCGGGTATCACTGAAGCTTTCTTT. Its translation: CAISNAAGITEAFF.

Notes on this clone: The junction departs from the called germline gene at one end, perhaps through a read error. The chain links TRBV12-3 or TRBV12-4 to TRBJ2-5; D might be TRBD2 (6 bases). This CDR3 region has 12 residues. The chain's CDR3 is CASSVAAETQYF. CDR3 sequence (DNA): TGTGCCAGCAGTGTAGCGGCCGAGACCCAGTACTTC.

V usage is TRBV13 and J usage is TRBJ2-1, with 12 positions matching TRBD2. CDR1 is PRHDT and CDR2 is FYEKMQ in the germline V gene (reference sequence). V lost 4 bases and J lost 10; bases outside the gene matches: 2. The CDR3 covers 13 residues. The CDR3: CASSSGTSGEQFF. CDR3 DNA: TGTGCCAGCAGCTCAGGGACTAGCGGGGAGCAGTTCTTC.

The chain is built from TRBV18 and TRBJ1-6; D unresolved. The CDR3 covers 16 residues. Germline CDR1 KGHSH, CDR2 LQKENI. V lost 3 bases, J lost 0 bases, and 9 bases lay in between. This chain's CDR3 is CASSPPGSSYNSPLHF. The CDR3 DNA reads TGTGCCAGCTCACCGCCGGGGAGCTCCTATAATTCACCCCTCCACTTT.

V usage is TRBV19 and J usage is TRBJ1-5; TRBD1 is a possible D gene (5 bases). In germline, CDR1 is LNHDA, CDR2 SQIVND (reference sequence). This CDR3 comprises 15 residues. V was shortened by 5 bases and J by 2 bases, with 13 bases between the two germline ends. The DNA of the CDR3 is TGTGCCAGTAGTGAGCAGGGTGGTGGCAATCAGCCCCAGCATTTT. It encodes CASSEQGGGNQPQHF.

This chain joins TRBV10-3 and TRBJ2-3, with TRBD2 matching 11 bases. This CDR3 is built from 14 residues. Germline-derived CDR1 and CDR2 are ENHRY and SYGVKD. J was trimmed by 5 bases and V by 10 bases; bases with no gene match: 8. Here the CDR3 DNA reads TGTGCCACCCTTAGCGGGGGGGCCAAAGATACGCAGTATTTT. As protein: CATLSGGAKDTQYF.

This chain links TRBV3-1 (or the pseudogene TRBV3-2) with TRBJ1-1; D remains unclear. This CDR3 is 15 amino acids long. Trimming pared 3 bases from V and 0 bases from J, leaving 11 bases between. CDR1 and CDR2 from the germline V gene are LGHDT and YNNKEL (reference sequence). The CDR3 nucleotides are TGTGCCAGCAGCCACAATCAAGCGATGAACACTGAAGCTTTCTTT. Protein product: CASSHNQAMNTEAFF.

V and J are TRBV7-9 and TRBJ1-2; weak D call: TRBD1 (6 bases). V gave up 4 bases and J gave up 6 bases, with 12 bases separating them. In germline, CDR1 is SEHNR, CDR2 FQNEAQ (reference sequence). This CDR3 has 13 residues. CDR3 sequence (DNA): TGTGCCAGCAGCTACAGGGTAGGCAATGGCTACACCTTC. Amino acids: CASSYRVGNGYTF.

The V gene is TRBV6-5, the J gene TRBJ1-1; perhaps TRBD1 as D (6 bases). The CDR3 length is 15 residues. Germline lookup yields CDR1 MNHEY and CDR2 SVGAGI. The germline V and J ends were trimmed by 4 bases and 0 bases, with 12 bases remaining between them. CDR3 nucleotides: TGTGCCAGCAGTTTATCAGGGGTCCTGAACACTGAAGCTTTCTTT. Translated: CASSLSGVLNTEAFF.

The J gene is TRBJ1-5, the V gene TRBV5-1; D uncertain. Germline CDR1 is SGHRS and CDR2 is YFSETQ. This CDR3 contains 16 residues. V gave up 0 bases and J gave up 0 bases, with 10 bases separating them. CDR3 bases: TGCGCCAGCAGCTTGGGTCTTGGGAGTAGCAATCAGCCCCAGCATTTT. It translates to CASSLGLGSSNQPQHF.

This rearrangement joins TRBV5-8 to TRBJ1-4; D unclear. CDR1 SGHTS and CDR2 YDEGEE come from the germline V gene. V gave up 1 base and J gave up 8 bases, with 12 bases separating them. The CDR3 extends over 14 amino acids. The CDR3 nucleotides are TGTGCCAGCAGCTTGCGAAGGGAGGGAGAAAAACTGTTTTTT. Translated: CASSLRREGEKLFF.

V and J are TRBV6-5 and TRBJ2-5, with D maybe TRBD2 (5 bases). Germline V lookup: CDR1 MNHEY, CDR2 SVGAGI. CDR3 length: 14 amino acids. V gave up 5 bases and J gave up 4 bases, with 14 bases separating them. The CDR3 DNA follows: TGTGCCAGCAGTCGCGAACTAGTTGCAGAGACCCAGTACTTC. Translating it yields CASSRELVAETQYF.

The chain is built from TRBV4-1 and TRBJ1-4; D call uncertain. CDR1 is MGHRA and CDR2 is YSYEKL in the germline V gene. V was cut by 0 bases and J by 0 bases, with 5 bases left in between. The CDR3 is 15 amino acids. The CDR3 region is CASSQETATNEKLFF. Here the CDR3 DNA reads TGCGCCAGCAGCCAAGAGACTGCAACTAATGAAAAACTGTTTTTT.

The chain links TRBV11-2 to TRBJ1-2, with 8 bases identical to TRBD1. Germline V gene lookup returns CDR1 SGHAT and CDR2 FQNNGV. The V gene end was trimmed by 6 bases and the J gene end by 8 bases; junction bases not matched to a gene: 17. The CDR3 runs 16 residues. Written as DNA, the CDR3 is TGTGCCAGCAGTTCTAGCCCGGGACAGGACCCAGAAGGCTACACCTTC. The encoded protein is CASSSSPGQDPEGYTF.

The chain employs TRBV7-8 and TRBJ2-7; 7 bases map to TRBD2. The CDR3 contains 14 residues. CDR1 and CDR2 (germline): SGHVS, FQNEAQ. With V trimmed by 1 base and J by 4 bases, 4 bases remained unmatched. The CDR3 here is CASSLGDYNYEQYF. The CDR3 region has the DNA TGTGCCAGCAGCTTAGGGGACTACAATTACGAGCAGTACTTC.

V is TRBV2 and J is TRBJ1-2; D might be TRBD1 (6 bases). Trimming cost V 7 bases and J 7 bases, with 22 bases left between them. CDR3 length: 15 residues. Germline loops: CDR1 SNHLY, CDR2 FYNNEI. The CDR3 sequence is CASTPLRGAGFGYTF. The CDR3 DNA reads TGTGCCAGCACCCCCCTCCGGGGGGCGGGGTTTGGCTACACCTTC.